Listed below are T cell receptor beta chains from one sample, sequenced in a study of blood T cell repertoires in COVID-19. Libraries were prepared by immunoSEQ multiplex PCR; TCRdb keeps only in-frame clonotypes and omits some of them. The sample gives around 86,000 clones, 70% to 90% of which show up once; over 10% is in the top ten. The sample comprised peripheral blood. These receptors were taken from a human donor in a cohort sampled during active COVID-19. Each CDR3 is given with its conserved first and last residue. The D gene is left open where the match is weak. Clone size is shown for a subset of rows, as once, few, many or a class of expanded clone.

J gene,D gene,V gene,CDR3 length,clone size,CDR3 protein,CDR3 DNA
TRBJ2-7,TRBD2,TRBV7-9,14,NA,CASSRHGGGEEQYF,TGTGCCAGCAGCCGCCATGGGGGAGGGGAAGAGCAGTACTTC
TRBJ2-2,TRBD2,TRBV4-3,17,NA,CASSQDWRAGDTGELFF,TGCGCCAGCAGCCAAGATTGGCGGGCGGGAGACACCGGGGAGCTGTTTTTT
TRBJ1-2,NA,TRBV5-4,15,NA,CASSPGGSSNYGYTF,TGTGCCAGCAGCCCTGGGGGCAGTTCTAACTATGGCTACACCTTC
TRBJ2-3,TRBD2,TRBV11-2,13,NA,CASSLDQNGRVYF,TGTGCCAGCAGCTTAGATCAGAACGGGAGGGTGTATTTT
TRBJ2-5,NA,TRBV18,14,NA,CASSPQGVQETQYF,TGTGCCAGCTCACCACAGGGGGTTCAAGAGACCCAGTACTTC
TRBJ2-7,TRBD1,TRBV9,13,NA,CASSPGQTYEQYF,TGTGCCAGCAGCCCGGGACAGACCTACGAGCAGTACTTC
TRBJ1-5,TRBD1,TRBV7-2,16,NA,CASSLAWTGSNQPQHF,TGTGCCAGCAGCTTAGCGTGGACAGGGAGCAATCAGCCCCAGCATTTT
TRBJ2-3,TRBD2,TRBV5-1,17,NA,CASSLAPASGPTDTQYF,TGCGCCAGCAGCTTGGCCCCGGCTAGCGGACCCACAGATACGCAGTATTTT
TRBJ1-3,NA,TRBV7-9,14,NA,CASSRSYSGNTIYF,TGTGCCAGCAGCCGATCCTACTCTGGAAACACCATATATTTT
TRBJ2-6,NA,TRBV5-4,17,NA,CASSLFQGVSGANVLTF,TGTGCCAGCAGCTTGTTCCAAGGGGTTTCTGGGGCCAACGTCCTGACTTTC
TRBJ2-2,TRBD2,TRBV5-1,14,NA,CATTERGNTGELFF,TGCGCCACCACTGAGCGGGGTAACACCGGGGAGCTGTTTTTT
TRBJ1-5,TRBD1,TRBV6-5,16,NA,CASSSRDRGASQPQHF,TGTGCCAGCAGTTCCCGGGACAGGGGAGCGAGTCAGCCCCAGCATTTT
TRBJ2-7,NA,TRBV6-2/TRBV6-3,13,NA,CASSYREGYEQYF,TGTGCCAGCAGTTACCGAGAGGGCTACGAGCAGTACTTC
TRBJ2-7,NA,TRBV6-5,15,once,CASQPRGRDTYEQYF,TGTGCCAGCCAACCTAGGGGTAGGGACACCTACGAGCAGTACTTC
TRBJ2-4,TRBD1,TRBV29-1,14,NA,CSVVPPGGKNIQYF,TGCAGCGTTGTACCCCCAGGGGGCAAAAACATTCAGTACTTC
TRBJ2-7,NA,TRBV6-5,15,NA,CASGYLRGSSYEQYF,TGTGCCAGCGGCTATCTCAGAGGGAGCTCCTACGAGCAGTACTTC
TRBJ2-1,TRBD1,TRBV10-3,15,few,CAISEWGTDYNEQFF,TGTGCCATCAGCGAGTGGGGGACAGACTACAATGAGCAGTTCTTC
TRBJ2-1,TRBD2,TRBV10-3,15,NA,CAISGTSGGDNEQFF,TGTGCCATCAGCGGGACTAGCGGGGGTGACAATGAGCAGTTCTTC
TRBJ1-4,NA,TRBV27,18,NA,CASRPRGRGLKSNEKLFF,TGTGCCAGCCGACCCCGAGGAAGAGGGCTGAAATCGAATGAAAAACTGTTTTTT
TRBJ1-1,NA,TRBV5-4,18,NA,CASSFGGARGLMNTEAFF,TGTGCCAGCAGCTTTGGGGGGGCGAGGGGACTCATGAACACTGAAGCTTTCTTT
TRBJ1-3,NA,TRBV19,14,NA,CASSLAGAGNTIYF,TGTGCCAGTAGTTTGGCAGGGGCTGGAAACACCATATATTTT
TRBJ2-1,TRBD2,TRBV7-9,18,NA,CASSPPVGAGGGIGEQFF,TGTGCCAGCAGTCCCCCGGTTGGCGCGGGGGGAGGTATCGGTGAGCAGTTCTTC
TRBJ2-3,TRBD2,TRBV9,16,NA,CASSVSGKGGSDTQYF,TGTGCCAGCAGCGTCTCAGGGAAGGGAGGGTCAGATACGCAGTATTTT
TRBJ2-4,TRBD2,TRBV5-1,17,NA,CASSFRSGLAGDDIQYF,TGCGCCAGCAGCTTCCGGTCGGGACTAGCGGGAGACGACATTCAGTACTTC
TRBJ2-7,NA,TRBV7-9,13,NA,CASSTRGPYEQYF,TGTGCCAGCAGCACCAGAGGCCCCTACGAGCAGTACTTC
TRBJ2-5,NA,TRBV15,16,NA,CATSRALGPGMETQYF,TGTGCCACCAGCAGAGCCCTGGGGCCAGGGATGGAGACCCAGTACTTC
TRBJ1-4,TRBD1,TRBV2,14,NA,CASHRGRGDEKLFF,TGTGCCAGCCACAGGGGGCGGGGGGATGAAAAACTGTTTTTT
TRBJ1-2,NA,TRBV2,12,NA,CASRVLPGGYTF,TGTGCCAGCAGGGTTCTCCCAGGTGGCTACACCTTC
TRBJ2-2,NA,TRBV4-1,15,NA,CASSQGRVATGELFF,TGCGCCAGCAGCCAAGGCAGGGTTGCCACCGGGGAGCTGTTTTTT
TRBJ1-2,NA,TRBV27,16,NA,CASSLGPGGLNYGYTF,TGTGCCAGCAGCCTTGGCCCGGGGGGCCTGAACTATGGCTACACCTTC
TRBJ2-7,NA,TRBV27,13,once,CASTPGLSYEQYF,TGTGCCAGCACCCCCGGACTAAGCTACGAGCAGTACTTC
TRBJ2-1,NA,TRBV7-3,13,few,CASSSPPAGREFF,TGTGCCAGCAGCTCACCCCCAGCAGGGCGTGAGTTCTTC
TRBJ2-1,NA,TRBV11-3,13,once,CASSLLGTNEQFF,TGTGCCAGCAGCTTACTAGGCACCAATGAGCAGTTCTTC
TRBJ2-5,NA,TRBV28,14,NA,CASSLRGTEETQYF,TGTGCCAGCAGTTTAAGGGGAACGGAGGAGACCCAGTACTTC
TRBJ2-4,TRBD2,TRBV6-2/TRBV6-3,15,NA,CASSKKLAGIDIQYF,TGTGCCAGCAGTAAAAAACTAGCGGGAATAGACATTCAGTACTTC
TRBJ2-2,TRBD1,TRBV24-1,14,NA,CATSDSGTGGRLFF,TGTGCCACCAGTGATTCCGGGACAGGGGGCAGGCTGTTTTTT
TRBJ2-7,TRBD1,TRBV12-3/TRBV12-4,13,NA,CASSHQTGDEQYF,TGTGCCAGCAGTCATCAGACAGGGGACGAGCAGTACTTC
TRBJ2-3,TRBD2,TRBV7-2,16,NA,CASSRKTSGRGDTQYF,TGTGCCAGCAGTCGAAAGACTAGCGGGAGAGGGGATACGCAGTATTTT
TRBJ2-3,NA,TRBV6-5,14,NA,CASRIQGGPDTQYF,TGTGCCAGCAGAATACAGGGTGGGCCAGATACGCAGTATTTT
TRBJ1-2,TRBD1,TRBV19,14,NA,CASSPRTGGHGYTF,TGTGCCAGTAGTCCCCGGACAGGGGGGCATGGCTACACCTTC
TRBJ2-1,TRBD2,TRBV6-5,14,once,CASSWTSGSNEQFF,TGTGCCAGCAGTTGGACTAGCGGGTCAAATGAGCAGTTCTTC
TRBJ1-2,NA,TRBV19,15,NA,CASSTDPGGNYGYTF,TGTGCCAGTAGTACGGACCCGGGAGGTAACTATGGCTACACCTTC
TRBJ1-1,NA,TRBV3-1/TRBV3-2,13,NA,CASSQDSGSGAFF,TGTGCCAGCAGCCAAGATAGTGGCTCGGGGGCTTTCTTT